This TCR beta chain was obtained from a study of T cells after yellow fever vaccination. The study, taken as a whole, reports: Booster sampling recovered most clones from primary vaccination (96% CD4, approximately 90% CD8).

MiXCR, applied by TCRdb to the 5' RACE reads, yields one record per CDR3 protein. Among around 500,000 distinct CDR3 sequences listed, roughly a fifth were seen once. This clonotype was recorded a few times. Its antigen remains unidentified. The CDR3 extends over 13 amino acids. V gave up 6 bases and J gave up 6 bases, with 15 bases separating them. The clonotype was recovered from a man between 18 and 35 years old who received the YFV17D yellow fever vaccine. This specimen was PBMCs, taken 20 to 25 days after the first yellow fever vaccination. The chain joins TRBV12-3 or TRBV12-4 to TRBJ2-7, with D possibly being TRBD1 (6 bases). CDR3 sequence: CASRSHREGEQYF. CDR3 coding DNA: TGTGCCAGCAGGTCGCACAGGGAAGGCGAGCAGTACTTC.